This TCR beta chain was recorded in a study of vaccination and CD4 T cells after COVID-19 (dated by TCRdb to about 2022). For the wider study: SARS-CoV-2 positivity had been established in the convalescent patients by nasal swab PCR, and mild disease was recorded in roughly 9 of these patients and severe disease in one. Six males and four females were included in the convalescent cohort, with two Hispanic individuals, seven Caucasians, two Asians and one multiracial person represented. Two doses of either the Pfizer-BioNTech BNT162b2 vaccine (n=8) or the Moderna mRNA-1273 vaccine (n=2) were administered to participants. Post-COVID blood samples were collected from convalescent patients a median of roughly 100 days after diagnosis, with a range of about 30 to 161 days. Post-vaccine blood samples were obtained a median of roughly 75 days after the second vaccine dose, with a range of roughly 14 to 241 days. In 10 COVID-19 convalescent patients and a few infection-naive healthy vaccine recipients, researchers compared the spike-specific CD4+ TCR repertoire from before mRNA vaccination with the repertoire from after. Overall study outcomes, separate from this receptor: The study included relatively few convalescent patients and did not analyze early timepoints after natural infection. Of the vaccine-specific clones in convalescent patients, 304 of 307, or nearly all, reacted only to SARS-CoV-2 spike and did not cross-react with common cold coronaviruses. Among convalescent patients, a median 86.3% of the SARS-CoV-2-reactive clones seen after vaccination appeared only after vaccination, which suggests priming specific to the vaccine. The median number of SARS-CoV-2-reactive clonotypes rose from 21 after infection to 38 after vaccination, but the change was not significant.

Regarding this clonotype: Which antigen it targets is not known. The input lacks base qualities; no much larger clone sits a single base away.

Positive SARS-CoV-2 PCR tests in the convalescent patients dated from March to December 2020, before Alpha, Beta and Delta variants emerged in the United States. PBMCs were separated from whole blood using Ficoll-Paque Plus gradient centrifugation and then either used fresh or cryopreserved at -140C. Via the germline V gene, CDR1 is SNHLY and CDR2 FYNNEI. There are 14 amino acids in the CDR3, from cysteine to phenylalanine inclusive. The only DNA kept is the CDR3, 42 bases in frame from the first base. A distance of 8 bases separates the germline ends of V and J, which lose 3 bases and 2 bases respectively. To prepare the library, PCR was applied. These reads were obtained on an Illumina iSeq 100. Under the source paper's analysis protocol: Non-productive sequences were removed, and CDR3s not starting with C, not ending with F or W, or shorter than 7 amino acids were discarded. Similarity between CDR3 sequences was evaluated in R version 3.6.1 using Levenshtein distances (stringdist) and unrooted phylogenetic trees (ape). The raw public data were reprocessed by TCRdb itself: fastp quality trimming at Q25, MiXCR clonotype calling, in-frame beta chains only. Every distinct CDR3 protein forms one entry, paired with its most common genes and DNA. The V and J calls follow TCRdb's processing rather than the paper's. The sample table holds about 18,000 distinct CDR3 sequences, of which around two thirds were seen once. The ten largest clones add up to just over 1% of the sample.

The chain joins TRBV2 to TRBJ1-5; the D gene lacks a confident call. The source of this sequence is a human donor who had recovered from COVID-19. This sample comprised CD4+ T cells from blood, obtained before SARS-CoV-2 vaccination. The base sequence is TGTGCCAGCAGTGATAACAGACGCAATCAGCCCCAGCATTTT. Translated, it reads CASSDNRRNQPQHF.